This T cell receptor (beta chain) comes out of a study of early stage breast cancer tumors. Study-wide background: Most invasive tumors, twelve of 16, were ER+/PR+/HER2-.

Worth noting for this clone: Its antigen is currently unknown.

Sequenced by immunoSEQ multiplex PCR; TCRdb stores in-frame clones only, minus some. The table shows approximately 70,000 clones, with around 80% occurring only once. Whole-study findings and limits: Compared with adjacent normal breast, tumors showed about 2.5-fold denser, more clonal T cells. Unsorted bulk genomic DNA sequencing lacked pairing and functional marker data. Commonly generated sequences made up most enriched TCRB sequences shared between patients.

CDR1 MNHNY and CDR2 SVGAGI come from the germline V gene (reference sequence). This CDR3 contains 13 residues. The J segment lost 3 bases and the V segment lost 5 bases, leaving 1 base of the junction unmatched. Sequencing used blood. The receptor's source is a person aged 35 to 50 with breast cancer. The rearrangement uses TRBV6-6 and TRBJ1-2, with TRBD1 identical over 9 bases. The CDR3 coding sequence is TGTGCCAGCAGTAACAGGGGGCACTATGGCTACACCTTC. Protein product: CASSNRGHYGYTF.